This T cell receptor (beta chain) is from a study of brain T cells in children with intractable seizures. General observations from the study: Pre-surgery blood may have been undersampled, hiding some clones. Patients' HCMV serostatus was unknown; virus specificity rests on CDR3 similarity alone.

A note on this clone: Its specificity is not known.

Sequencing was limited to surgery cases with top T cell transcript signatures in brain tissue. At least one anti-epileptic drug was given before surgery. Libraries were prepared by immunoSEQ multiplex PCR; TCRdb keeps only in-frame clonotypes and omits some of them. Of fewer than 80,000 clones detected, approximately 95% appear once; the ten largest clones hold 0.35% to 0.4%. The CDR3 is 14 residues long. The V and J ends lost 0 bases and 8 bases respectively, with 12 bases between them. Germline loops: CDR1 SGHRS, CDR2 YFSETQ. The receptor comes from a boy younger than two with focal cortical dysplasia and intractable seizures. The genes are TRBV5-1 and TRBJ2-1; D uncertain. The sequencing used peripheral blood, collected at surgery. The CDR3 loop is CASSLARPRDEQFF. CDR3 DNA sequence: TGCGCCAGCAGCTTGGCCCGTCCTCGCGATGAGCAGTTCTTC.